This TCR beta chain was captured in a study of blood T cell repertoires in COVID-19. On the study more broadly: Samples came from the United States, Italy and Spain, spanning acute and convalescent COVID-19. PBMCs, B-cell-depleted T cells, or T cells were the source of the cDNA or gDNA that made up the material.

In germline, CDR1 is MNHEY, CDR2 SVGAGI. This CDR3 is built from 13 residues. Trimming stripped 6 bases from V and 9 bases from J, with 15 bases between. Authors' processing steps: Amplified reference gene primers provided the basis for estimating nucleated cell counts. The protocol was immunoSEQ multiplex PCR, while the TCRdb copy is restricted to in-frame clones and leaves out a portion. D and trimming come from the DNA, and the V and J calls and clone size come from that table. The table includes more than 250,000 clones, about nine tenths detected once. The clonotype originates from a man aged 50 to 59 with active or convalescent COVID-19. The sequenced sample consisted of peripheral blood. The chain has TRBV6-5 and TRBJ1-3; D gene ambiguous. CDR3 sequence: CASSQASTLTIYF. CDR3 DNA: TGTGCCAGCAGCCAAGCGTCGACTCTCACCATATATTTT.